The T cell receptor beta chain under discussion was sequenced for a study of blood T cell repertoires in COVID-19. Across the whole study: COVID-19 samples collected from the United States, Italy and Spain covered acute and convalescent phases.

This clone was counted a single time. Germline-derived CDR1 and CDR2 are WSHSY and SAAADI. Trimming left V 0 bases short and J 2 bases short, with 7 bases between. This CDR3 is built from 14 residues. Libraries were prepared by immunoSEQ multiplex PCR; TCRdb keeps only in-frame clonotypes and omits some of them. This table has some 140,000 clones, around 80% appearing once. This sequence was found in a man aged 40-49 years with acute COVID-19. The chain carries TRBV10-2 and TRBJ1-2, with D possibly matching TRBD1 (5 bases). The sequenced material came from PBMCs or T cells enriched from blood (not recorded which). The CDR3 spells CASSESGGNYGYTF. The CDR3 nucleotides read TGCGCCAGCAGTGAGTCGGGGGGGAACTATGGCTACACCTTC.